This record covers a single TCR beta chain. Antigen: not known. A read error may account for a junction end that differs from germline. 13 Jbeta primers and 60 Vbeta primers were used for the PCR. Generated by immunoSEQ multiplex PCR, the TCRdb table keeps only in-frame clones and is missing some. The data show about 140,000 clones, with around two thirds seen just once and 2.1% held by the top ten. The CDR3 loop spans 12 amino acids. Germline CDR1 SGHDT, CDR2 YYEEEE. These data originate in a study of cytomegalovirus exposure and HLA in healthy donors. General study findings and limits: Within an earlier analysis, most TCR beta V segments proved productive either about 87% or about 30% of the time. TCR beta chain V- and J-gene trimming was linked, in a later analysis, to a missense variant in DCLRE1C. There were a few CMV-associated chains whose specificity for CMV antigens was confirmed in vitro. CMV serostatus alone was available as immune exposure information.

The gene calls are TRBV5-6 and TRBJ1-2, with D possibly TRBD1 on 6 matching bases. Input material: PBMCs. The receptor comes from a woman aged 60-70 years in good health and CMV-seropositive. The CDR3 sequence: CASHTGYGGYPF. In nucleotides, the CDR3 is TGTGCCAGCCATACAGGGTACGGCGGCTACCCCTTC.